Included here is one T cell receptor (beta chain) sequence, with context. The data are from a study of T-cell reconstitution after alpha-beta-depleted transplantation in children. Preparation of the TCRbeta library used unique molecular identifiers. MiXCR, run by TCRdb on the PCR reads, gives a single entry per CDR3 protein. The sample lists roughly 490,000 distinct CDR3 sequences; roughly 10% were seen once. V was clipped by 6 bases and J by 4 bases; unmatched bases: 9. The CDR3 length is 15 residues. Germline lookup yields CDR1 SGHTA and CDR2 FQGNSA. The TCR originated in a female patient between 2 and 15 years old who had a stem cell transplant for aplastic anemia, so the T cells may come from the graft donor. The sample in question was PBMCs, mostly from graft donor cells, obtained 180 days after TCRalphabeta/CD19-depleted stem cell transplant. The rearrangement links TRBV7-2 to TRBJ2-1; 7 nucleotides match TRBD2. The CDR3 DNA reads TGTGCCAGCAGTCCCTCAGCGGGGCCGTACAATGAGCAGTTCTTC. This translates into CASSPSAGPYNEQFF.